This TCR beta chain came from a study of beta chain features in type 1 diabetes. Across the study: Over all samples combined, about 100,000,000 sorted cells were examined.

V was clipped by 6 bases and J by 4 bases; unmatched bases: 9. CDR3 length: 15 amino acids. The germline CDR1 and CDR2 sequences are SNHLY and FYNNEI. In total, each donor contributed a single heparinised blood draw that averaged about 110 mL. The study's findings and limits: Patients with type 1 diabetes carried fewer insertions and had more deletions at their VDJ junctions.

Turning to this clone: Its antigen remains unknown.

The investigators reverse transcribed all of the isolated RNA, so they sequenced expressed TCRB transcripts. Libraries were prepared by immunoSEQ multiplex PCR; TCRdb keeps only in-frame clonotypes and omits some of them. Of 300,000 to 350,000 clones detected, about 18% appear once; the ten largest clones hold around 0.044%. The chain joins TRBV2 to TRBJ2-5; 9 bases match TRBD1. The source is a young woman in good health. Sample: naive CD4+ T cells from blood. CDR3: CASRPQGAPRETQYF. In nucleotides, the CDR3 is TGTGCCAGCAGGCCACAGGGGGCCCCCAGAGAGACCCAGTACTTC.